The next 31 T cell receptor beta chains were all read from a single sample in a study of post-analysis software for immune sequencing data. Study-wide findings and caveats: Four or five TRBV segments were significantly more frequent in patients than in controls. TRBV5-6, TRBV5-1 and TRBV20-1 were among these segments.

Researchers reported that TCR beta cDNA libraries carried unique molecular identifiers. One entry per CDR3 protein results from TCRdb running MiXCR on the PCR reads. The repertoire holds approximately 250,000 distinct CDR3 sequences, with 35% to 40% as singletons. These receptors' antigens are unknown. The sample comprised blood. The receptors shown here come from a girl aged 5-17 years with multiple sclerosis.

Here the CDR3 DNA reads TGTGCCAGCAGTTTAGGGAAGACTAATTCACCCCTCCACTTT. This sequence encodes CASSLGKTNSPLHF. The chain carries TRBV28 and TRBJ1-6; D gene unclear. The CDR3 extends over 14 amino acids. V gave up 2 bases and J gave up 6 bases, with 8 bases separating them. Germline V gives CDR1 MDHEN, CDR2 SYDVKM.

The chain combines TRBV7-2 with TRBJ2-3; D perhaps matches TRBD2 (6 bases). The CDR3 is made up of 16 amino acids. The ends were cut back, 3 bases at V and 5 bases at J, with 18 bases in the middle. The germline gives CDR1 SGHTA, CDR2 FQGNSA. The CDR3, as DNA: TGTGCCAGCAGCTTTAGCGGAGCCACAACAGGAGATACGCAGTATTTT. Amino acids: CASSFSGATTGDTQYF.

This clonotype was picked up one time. The chain combines TRBV27 with TRBJ2-3; 8 bases fit TRBD2. CDR1 and CDR2 (germline): MNHEY, SMNVEV (reference sequence). V lost 5 bases and J lost 4; bases outside the gene matches: 11. The CDR3 is made up of 16 amino acids. The CDR3 coding sequence is TGTGCCAGCAGTAGGACGAGCGGGAGAATGCCAGATACGCAGTATTTT. Its translation is CASSRTSGRMPDTQYF.

A few counts support this clonotype. J is TRBJ2-1 and V is TRBV2, with 12 bases lining up with TRBD2. CDR3 length: 13 amino acids. In germline, CDR1 is SNHLY, CDR2 FYNNEI. J gave up 9 bases and V 8 bases, and 5 bases lay outside the gene matches. CDR3 amino acids: CASLAGGPGEQFF. CDR3 DNA: TGTGCCAGCCTAGCGGGAGGGCCCGGTGAGCAGTTCTTC.

There are many counts of this clonotype. This may stem from a read error, because a much larger clone lies one nucleotide away. The chain employs TRBV29-1 and TRBJ2-5, with a weak D call TRBD2 (6 bases). V lost 7 bases to trimming and J lost 5 bases, with 20 bases between them. CDR1 is SQVTM, CDR2 ANQGSEA, per germline. CDR3 length: 14 residues. CDR3 coding DNA: TGCAGCGCATTGGGGGGTGGGACCCGGGAGACCCAGTACTTC. This gives the protein CSALGGGTRETQYF.

This clonotype was detected many times. Written as DNA, the CDR3 is TGCAGCGTTCCCGAGGGAGGCCATGGCTACACCTTC. It translates to CSVPEGGHGYTF. The gene calls are TRBV29-1 and TRBJ1-2; D uncertain. The CDR3 runs 12 residues. Trimming removed 5 bases at V and 6 bases at J, with 13 bases between. Germline CDR1 is SQVTM and CDR2 is ANQGSEA. The full variable domain, rest sourced from reference TRBV29-1 and TRBJ1-2, is SAVISQKPSRDICQRGTSLTIQCQVDSQVTMMFWYRQQPGQSLTLIATANQGSEATYESGFVIDKFPISRPNLTFSTLTVSNMSPEDSSIYLCSVPEGGHGYTFGSGTRLTVV.

V is TRBV5-1 and J is TRBJ2-1; maybe TRBD2 (6 bases). CDR3 size: 13 residues. Looked up from germline, CDR1 is SGHRS and CDR2 is YFSETQ. Deletions cut 8 bases from V and 8 bases from J, with 17 bases between. CDR3 DNA sequence: TGCGCCAGTCGCGCCGGGAGTAGCTATGAGCAGTTCTTC. This codes for CASRAGSSYEQFF.

A remark on this clonotype: This may be a read error: a much more frequent sequence differs by one nucleotide. This chain joins TRBV7-3 and TRBJ2-1; 8 positions match TRBD2. Germline loops: CDR1 SGHTA, CDR2 FQGTGA. This CDR3 has 16 residues. Trimming took 0 bases from V and 9 from J; bases not matched to a gene: 10. CDR3 residues: CASSLTVAGPSGEQFF. The CDR3 nucleotides are TGTGCCAGCAGCTTAACCGTAGCGGGACCTAGCGGTGAGCAGTTCTTC.

With respect to this clonotype: With a much larger clone just one base away, this may be a read error. The rearrangement uses TRBV27 and TRBJ2-1, with 7 bases aligning to TRBD2. The last part of the DNA fits TRBJ2-7 better; the J call may be wrong. Germline V gene lookup returns CDR1 MNHEY and CDR2 SMNVEV (reference sequence). The CDR3 runs 15 residues. As DNA, the CDR3 is TGTGCCAGCAGTTTCTTAGCGGGCTCCTACAATGAGCAGTACTTC. Translating it yields CASSFLAGSYNEQYF.

This clonotype appeared a single time. The chain uses TRBV20-1 and TRBJ1-1; possible D gene TRBD1, 6 bases. The CDR3 is 12 amino acids. Germline V CDR1 and CDR2: DFQATT, SNEGSKA (reference sequence). Trimming removed 3 bases at V and 8 bases at J, with 13 bases between. The CDR3 DNA sequence: TGCAGTGCTAGTTTGGGGGGGCCGGAAGCTTTCTTT. It translates to CSASLGGPEAFF.

In its sample, this clonotype was seen many times. V and J are TRBV29-1 and TRBJ1-4; a weak D match, TRBD1 (5 bases). The CDR3 has 13 amino acids. Germline V gene sequence: CDR1 SQVTM, CDR2 ANQGSEA. V was cut by 6 bases and J by 8 bases, with 16 bases left in between. CDR3 sequence: CSVGPGSREKLFF. The DNA of the CDR3 is TGCAGCGTGGGGCCGGGCTCGCGAGAAAAACTGTTTTTT. The variable domain in full, with the rest retrieved from reference TRBV29-1 and TRBJ1-4, is SAVISQKPSRDICQRGTSLTIQCQVDSQVTMMFWYRQQPGQSLTLIATANQGSEATYESGFVIDKFPISRPNLTFSTLTVSNMSPEDSSIYLCSVGPGSREKLFFGSGTQLSVL.

Concerning this clonotype itself: A single base separates this from a much larger clone, so it may be a read error. The chain is built from TRBV12-3 or TRBV12-4 and TRBJ1-5; D perhaps matches TRBD1 (6 bases). V was pared by 5 bases and J by 9 bases, with 20 bases between. This CDR3 region has 15 residues. The chain's CDR3 is CASSVPGPRGRPQHF. CDR3 nucleotide sequence: TGTGCCAGCAGTGTACCGGGACCCAGGGGACGGCCCCAGCATTTT.

This chain links TRBV6-6 with TRBJ2-1; 7 bases line up with TRBD2. The CDR3 spans 15 residues. The germline gives CDR1 MNHNY, CDR2 SVGAGI (reference sequence). The J segment lost 13 bases and the V segment lost 0 bases, leaving 12 bases of the junction unmatched. CDR3 in amino acids: CASSYSDPGRETQFF. CDR3 sequence (DNA): TGTGCCAGCAGTTACTCGGACCCAGGGAGGGAGACCCAGTTCTTC.

This clonotype was detected ten times or more. V is TRBV7-2 and J is TRBJ1-1; D gene ambiguous. The V end lost 5 bases, the J end lost 7 bases, and 11 bases lay between the germline ends. The germline gives CDR1 SGHTA, CDR2 FQGNSA. The CDR3 is 12 amino acids. The CDR3 is CASSRDGYEAFF. The CDR3 bases are TGTGCCAGCAGCCGCGACGGTTATGAAGCTTTCTTT.

For this clonotype: One junction end does not reproduce the germline sequence, and a read error may be involved. This chain connects TRBV6-5 to TRBJ2-4; weak D call: TRBD2 (6 bases). The end of the DNA is better explained by TRBJ2-5, so the J call may be wrong. This CDR3 comprises 12 residues. Germline V gene lookup returns CDR1 MNHEY and CDR2 SVGAGI. CDR3: CTSRLEGETQYF. The CDR3, as DNA: TGTACCAGCAGGTTGGAGGGAGAGACCCAGTACTTC.

Remarks on this clonotype: A clone one base away is much larger, so this may be a read error. This chain joins TRBV20-1 and TRBJ1-2, with TRBD1 as a possible D gene (5 bases). Germline CDR1 is DFQATT and CDR2 is SNEGSKA (reference sequence). CDR3 length equals 13 residues. The V end lost 5 bases, the J end lost 6 bases, and 16 bases lay between the germline ends. In DNA form, the CDR3 reads TGCAGTGCTTTTGGGGCAAGGGTAGATGGCTACACCTTC. Amino acids: CSAFGARVDGYTF.

The chain carries TRBV19 and TRBJ2-4; 7 nucleotides align to TRBD2. The CDR3 is 15 amino acids. The trim removed 1 base at V and 13 bases at J, leaving 13 bases unmatched. CDR1 is LNHDA and CDR2 is SQIVND in the germline V gene (reference sequence). CDR3 coding DNA: TGTGCCAGTAGTATAGCCGCGGGAGTCCACAATGAGCAGTACTTC. Protein product: CASSIAAGVHNEQYF. Full variable domain (rest looked up from reference TRBV19 and TRBJ2-4): DGGITQSPKYLFRKEGQNVTLSCEQNLNHDAMYWYRQDPGQGLRLIYYSQIVNDFQKGDIAEGYSVSREKKESFPLTVTSAQKNPTAFYLCASSIAAGVHNEQYFGAGTRLSVL.

Concerning this clonotype: Given a much more abundant clone one base away, this may be a read error. This chain connects TRBV4-1 to TRBJ1-2; D is ambiguous. CDR3 length: 14 amino acids. Germline V lookup: CDR1 MGHRA, CDR2 YSYEKL. The CDR3 region is CASSQDSPVYCYTF. CDR3 DNA sequence: TGCGCCAGCAGCCAAGATTCCCCAGTCTATTGCTACACCTTC.

This clonotype occurred a few times. This rearrangement joins TRBV7-8 to TRBJ2-2; D gene unclear. The CDR3 contains 17 residues. Germline loops: CDR1 SGHVS, CDR2 FQNEAQ. V dropped 2 bases and J dropped 0 bases, with 13 bases sitting between them. The CDR3 region is CASSLIRVTTNTGELFF. CDR3 DNA: TGTGCCAGCAGCTTAATACGGGTCACGACGAACACCGGGGAGCTGTTTTTT.

The chain has TRBV21-1 and TRBJ1-5; the DNA was not compared with TRBD1, the D call given in the table. TRBV21-1 corresponds to a pseudogene. The CDR3 covers 16 residues. The CDR3: CASSKGGVYGNQPQHF. CDR3 coding DNA: TGTGCCAGCAGCAAAGGGGGGGTCTATGGCAATCAGCCCCAGCATTTT.

The rearrangement joins TRBV20-1 to TRBJ2-5; perhaps D is TRBD1 or TRBD2 (6 bases each). V lost 3 bases to trimming and J lost 5 bases, with 13 bases between them. CDR3 length equals 13 residues. The germline V gene encodes CDR1 DFQATT and CDR2 SNEGSKA (reference sequence). The CDR3 coding sequence is TGCAGTGCTAGGGGGTCGGGGGCGGAGACCCAGTACTTC. It is translated as CSARGSGAETQYF.

This clonotype came up a few times. The chain couples TRBV12-3 or TRBV12-4 to TRBJ2-2; D gene unclear. Trimming pared 7 bases from V and 1 base from J, leaving 13 bases between. This CDR3 contains 15 residues. CDR3 amino acids: CASTHPGRNTGELFF. DNA of the CDR3: TGTGCCAGCACCCACCCGGGTAGGAACACCGGGGAGCTGTTTTTT.

This clonotype was seen many times. The genes are TRBV4-1 and TRBJ1-4; D is unclear. V was shortened by 4 bases and J by 8 bases, with 14 bases between the two germline ends. The CDR3 spans 14 residues. The germline V gene encodes CDR1 MGHRA and CDR2 YSYEKL. The CDR3 loop reads CASSRAGEREKLFF. The CDR3 DNA is TGCGCCAGCAGCCGGGCCGGCGAGAGAGAAAAACTGTTTTTT.

The V and J genes are TRBV15 and TRBJ1-1, with a tentative D call TRBD1 (6 bases). Per the germline V gene, CDR1 is LNHNV and CDR2 is YYDKDF (reference sequence). This CDR3 region has 12 residues. Trimming left V 8 bases short and J 1 base short, with 8 bases between. As DNA, the CDR3 is TGTGCCACCGGGGACACGAACACTGAAGCTTTCTTT. Its protein product is CATGDTNTEAFF.

This clonotype was picked up many times. The chain employs TRBV2 and TRBJ2-3; D is unclear. Per the germline V gene, CDR1 is SNHLY and CDR2 is FYNNEI. Trimming took 4 bases from V and 6 from J, leaving 11 bases between them. This CDR3 region has 13 residues. The CDR3 region has the DNA TGTGCCAGCAGTGGGTACGACGGTGATACGCAGTATTTT. It encodes CASSGYDGDTQYF.

This clonotype was counted at least ten times. V usage is TRBV20-1 and J usage is TRBJ1-6; D gene ambiguous. The germline V and J ends were trimmed by 0 bases and 9 bases, with 12 bases remaining between them. The germline CDR1 and CDR2 sequences are DFQATT and SNEGSKA (reference sequence). The CDR3 is 14 amino acids. CDR3 DNA: TGCAGTGCTAGAGATTGGGAGGGTGGTTCACCCCTCCACTTT. Translated, it gives CSARDWEGGSPLHF.

This rearrangement joins TRBV28 to TRBJ2-1; 11 nucleotides line up with TRBD2. Germline-derived CDR1 and CDR2 are MDHEN and SYDVKM. The V gene end was trimmed by 2 bases and the J gene end by 7 bases; junction bases not matched to a gene: 13. There are 18 residues in the CDR3. CDR3 nucleotide sequence: TGTGCCAGCAGTTTAGGACAGCTATTCACTAGCGGGAGTAATGAGCAGTTCTTC. Its translation: CASSLGQLFTSGSNEQFF.

The chain joins TRBV19 to TRBJ2-3; D not certain. V lost 8 bases, J lost 6 bases, and 12 bases lay in between. Germline CDR1 is LNHDA and CDR2 is SQIVND (reference sequence). The CDR3 is 12 amino acids. Here the CDR3 DNA reads TGTGCCAGTGGTTCAGGACGTGATACGCAGTATTTT. Translated: CASGSGRDTQYF.

This clonotype was recorded at least ten times. This chain uses TRBV20-1 with TRBJ1-2; a possible D gene is TRBD1 (5 bases). CDR3 size: 14 residues. Germline V lookup: CDR1 DFQATT, CDR2 SNEGSKA (reference sequence). V shed 6 bases and J shed 7 bases, with 21 bases lying between them. The CDR3 protein is CSAEFNAGLGGYTF. The CDR3 DNA follows: TGCAGTGCCGAATTCAACGCGGGGCTCGGTGGCTACACCTTC.

This clonotype has more than one count but fewer than ten. The V and J genes are TRBV9 and TRBJ1-2; D remains ambiguous. This CDR3 is built from 13 residues. The V end was cut by 4 bases, the J end by 1 base, with 8 bases between. Looked up from germline, CDR1 is SGDLS and CDR2 is YYNGEE. As DNA, the CDR3 is TGTGCCAGCAGCTCGGACTTTAACTATGGCTACACCTTC. Amino acids: CASSSDFNYGYTF.

The chain uses TRBV27 and TRBJ2-7, with 7 bases lining up with TRBD2. V lost 4 bases to trimming and J lost 3 bases; unmatched junction nucleotides: 9. Germline-derived CDR1 and CDR2 are MNHEY and SMNVEV (reference sequence). The CDR3 has 15 amino acids. Here the CDR3 reads CASSSLAGAVYEQYF. The DNA of the CDR3 is TGTGCCAGCAGTTCCCTGGCGGGAGCGGTCTACGAGCAGTACTTC.